The clone carrying this T cell receptor (beta chain) has only a few counts. Its target is unknown. This specimen belongs to a study of cytomegalovirus exposure and HLA in healthy donors. Among the 120 or so subjects of the validation cohort, separate from the roughly 700-subject first cohort, were the donors. General study findings and limits: Within the 120 or so validation repertoires, first-cohort TCR clusters tended to co-occur, according to a later analysis. Among the CMV-associated chains, three were confirmed in vitro as specific for CMV antigens. Associated with cytomegalovirus, according to the listing, were around 160 TCR beta chains.

The CDR3 runs 13 residues. Looked up from germline, CDR1 is SGDLS and CDR2 is YYNGEE. Trimming at V came to 0 bases and at J to 4 bases, leaving 0 bases not matched to a gene. Libraries were prepared by immunoSEQ multiplex PCR; TCRdb keeps only in-frame clonotypes and omits some of them. The sample lists 150,000 to 200,000 clones; roughly three quarters were seen once. This TCR was recovered from a woman in her twenties or thirties in good health and CMV-seronegative. Source material: PBMCs. This sequence joins TRBV9 and TRBJ1-2; the match to TRBD1 covers 7 bases. CDR3 residues: CASSVAGGYGYTF. The CDR3 DNA reads TGTGCCAGCAGCGTAGCAGGGGGCTATGGCTACACCTTC.